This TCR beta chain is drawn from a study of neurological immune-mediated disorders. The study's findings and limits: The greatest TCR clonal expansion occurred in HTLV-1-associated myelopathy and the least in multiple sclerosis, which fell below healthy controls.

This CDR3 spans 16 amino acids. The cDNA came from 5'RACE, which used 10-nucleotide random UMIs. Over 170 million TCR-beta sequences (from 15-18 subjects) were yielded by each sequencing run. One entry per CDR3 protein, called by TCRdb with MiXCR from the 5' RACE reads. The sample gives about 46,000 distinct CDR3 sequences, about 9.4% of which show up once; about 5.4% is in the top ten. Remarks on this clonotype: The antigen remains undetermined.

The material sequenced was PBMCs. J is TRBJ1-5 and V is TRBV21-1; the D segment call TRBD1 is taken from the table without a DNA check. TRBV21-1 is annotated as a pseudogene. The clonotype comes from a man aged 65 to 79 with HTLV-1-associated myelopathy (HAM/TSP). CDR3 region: CASRTIGTEGNQPQHF. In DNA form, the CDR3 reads TGTGCCAGCAGAACCATAGGGACAGAAGGCAATCAGCCCCAGCATTTT.